This entry lists 12 T cell receptor beta chains sequenced from one sample in a study of blood T cell repertoires in COVID-19. Produced via immunoSEQ multiplex PCR; TCRdb's table is partial and in-frame only. The repertoire consists of 100,000 to 150,000 clones, with 79% occurring once and the leading ten covering 35% to 40%. The sequenced sample was peripheral blood. These receptors were taken from a man in his forties or fifties with active or convalescent COVID-19.

This chain links TRBV29-1 with TRBJ2-5; 11 positions match TRBD2. The CDR3 spans 17 residues. After removal of 4 bases from V and 2 bases from J, the junction contained 12 bases not matched to a gene. Germline V gene data show CDR1 as SQVTM and CDR2 as ANQGSEA. This CDR3 is CSVVGLAGGFGQETQYF. Written as DNA, the CDR3 is TGCAGCGTTGTGGGGTTAGCGGGGGGGTTCGGGCAAGAGACCCAGTACTTC.

The chain employs TRBV28 and TRBJ2-5, with TRBD2 as a possible D gene (6 bases). Germline V gene sequence: CDR1 MDHEN, CDR2 SYDVKM. This CDR3 is built from 13 residues. V was pared by 3 bases and J by 5 bases, with 10 bases between. CDR3 DNA sequence: TGTGCCAGCAGTTTTCTGGGGAGGGAGACCCAGTACTTC. It specifies CASSFLGRETQYF. The variable domain in full, with the rest retrieved from reference TRBV28 and TRBJ2-5, is DVKVTQSSRYLVKRTGEKVFLECVQDMDHENMFWYRQDPGLGLRLIYFSYDVKMKEKGDIPEGYSVSREKKERFSLILESASTNQTSMYLCASSFLGRETQYFGPGTRLLVL.

This chain uses TRBV19 with TRBJ2-5; 7 nucleotides match TRBD2. The CDR3 is 12 amino acids. Germline loops: CDR1 LNHDA, CDR2 SQIVND (reference sequence). Germline trimming cut 10 bases from V and 3 bases from J; bases unmatched to any gene: 5. The CDR3 here is CATSRGEETQYF. The CDR3 region has the DNA TGTGCCACCTCCCGGGGGGAAGAGACCCAGTACTTC.

The rearrangement joins TRBV7-9 to TRBJ1-1; the match to TRBD1 covers 8 bases. V shed 6 bases, J shed 4 bases, and the junction held 10 bases outside the gene matches. The V gene's germline CDR1 is SEHNR and CDR2 FQNEAQ (reference sequence). The CDR3 spans 15 residues. The DNA of the CDR3 is TGTGCCAGCAGGGGACAGGAAGGCTTTCGCACTGAAGCTTTCTTT. Residues: CASRGQEGFRTEAFF.

The rearrangement joins TRBV27 to TRBJ1-2; 10 bases line up with TRBD1. J was trimmed by 4 bases and V by 9 bases; bases with no gene match: 11. CDR1 and CDR2 from the germline V gene are MNHEY and SMNVEV (reference sequence). CDR3 length: 15 residues. The CDR3 bases are TGTGCCAGTAGTGGATGGGACAGGGGTACCTATGGCTACACCTTC. Translating it yields CASSGWDRGTYGYTF.

The chain carries TRBV18 and TRBJ2-7, with 10 bases aligning to TRBD1. The CDR3 sequence is 13 residues long. Germline CDR1 reads KGHSH; CDR2 reads LQKENI. The V segment lost 2 bases and the J segment 5 bases; nucleotides outside the gene matches: 0. In DNA, the CDR3 is TGTGCCAGCTCACCAGGGACAGGGGACGAGCAGTACTTC. Translating it yields CASSPGTGDEQYF.

The V call is TRBV19, the J call TRBJ1-5; 10 nucleotides align to TRBD1. In germline, CDR1 is LNHDA, CDR2 SQIVND (reference sequence). The CDR3 is 14 amino acids. Germline trimming cut 9 bases from V and 8 bases from J; bases unmatched to any gene: 10. The CDR3 nucleotides are TGTGCCAGCCGGACAGGGGGAAGGTCGGAGCCCCAGCATTTT. This translates into CASRTGGRSEPQHF.

The chain recombines TRBV7-8 with TRBJ2-1; 7 bases align to TRBD1. The CDR3 is 15 residues long. J gave up 2 bases and V 5 bases, and 6 bases lay outside the gene matches. Germline V gene data show CDR1 as SGHVS and CDR2 as FQNEAQ. The CDR3 is CASSLDRATYNEQFF. The CDR3 DNA is TGTGCCAGCAGCCTAGACAGGGCCACCTACAATGAGCAGTTCTTC.

This clone was recorded once. The chain links TRBV30 to TRBJ2-2; no clear D gene. The germline gives CDR1 GTSNPN, CDR2 SVGIG (reference sequence). There are 11 residues in the CDR3. Trimming took 7 bases from V and 5 from J, leaving 8 bases between them. The CDR3 bases are TGTGCCTCGATTAGAACCGGGGAGCTGTTTTTT. It translates to CASIRTGELFF.

This clone was counted a few times. The rearrangement joins TRBV30 to TRBJ1-2; D is perhaps TRBD1 (5 bases). There are 13 residues in the CDR3. Trimming shortened V by 6 bases and J by 5 bases, and 16 bases separated the two germline ends. CDR1 and CDR2 (germline): GTSNPN, SVGIG (reference sequence). This chain's CDR3 is CACAGGGEYGYTF. CDR3 DNA sequence: TGTGCCTGTGCGGGGGGTGGAGAGTATGGCTACACCTTC.

Many counts were recorded for this clone. The chain recombines TRBV30 with TRBJ2-3, with 8 bases matching TRBD2. CDR1 GTSNPN and CDR2 SVGIG come from the germline V gene (reference sequence). The CDR3 spans 15 residues. The trim removed 1 base at V and 2 bases at J, leaving 5 bases unmatched. The chain's CDR3 is CAWSGSGRLTDTQYF. Written as DNA, the CDR3 is TGTGCCTGGAGTGGCAGCGGGAGACTCACAGATACGCAGTATTTT.

V is TRBV19 and J is TRBJ2-6, with no clear D. The V end lost 3 bases, the J end lost 0 bases, and 6 bases lay between the germline ends. The CDR3 totals 15 residues. Germline-derived CDR1 and CDR2 are LNHDA and SQIVND (reference sequence). The CDR3: CASSMANSGANVLTF. The DNA of the CDR3 is TGTGCCAGTAGTATGGCCAACTCTGGGGCCAACGTCCTGACTTTC. Combining the CDR3 with reference TRBV19 and TRBJ2-6 gives the whole variable domain DGGITQSPKYLFRKEGQNVTLSCEQNLNHDAMYWYRQDPGQGLRLIYYSQIVNDFQKGDIAEGYSVSREKKESFPLTVTSAQKNPTAFYLCASSMANSGANVLTFGAGSRLTVL.